This TCR beta chain was captured by sequencing in a study of T cell clonality in common variable immunodeficiency (dated by TCRdb to between 2014 and 2017). What the study reported, not specific to this receptor: Fewer deletions and N-nucleotide insertions were reportedly observed in CVID TCRbeta sequences, and highly modified clones with 13 or more V deletions were reportedly absent from CVID TCRbeta sequences. Increased TCRbeta clonality was found in CVID subjects compared with healthy controls (t-test p = 0.018), with the increase being most characteristic of about a third of subjects. Even though DNA input was equal, the average per sample came to about 74,000 unique sequences for controls compared with 25,000 to 40,000 for CVID samples. Fewer TCRbeta clones were shared among CVID subjects than among healthy controls (p < 0.0001). Correlations of repertoire features with clinical complications were constrained by heterogeneity among patients within the CVID cohort. According to the authors, figuring out what caused the increased clonality in CVID would require sequencing the repertoires of T cell subpopulations.

For sequencing input, CVID and control samples contributed equivalent amounts of genomic DNA. For every sample, a 60 bp segment covering the rearranged TCRbeta CDR3 region was amplified and then sequenced. The immunoSEQ assay, a bias-corrected multiplex PCR with high-throughput sequencing, was employed for TCRbeta amplification. On the authors' methods: Every unique nucleotide sequence counted as a clone and was annotated with V, D and J genes, copy number and frequency. Sequences were labeled productive if in frame, and non-productive if out of frame or containing stop codons. Clonality was calculated from Shannon's entropy as previously described. Mean CDR3 Kyte-Doolittle hydropathy was derived from the predicted amino acid sequences of productive clones. The R hclust function was used to hierarchically cluster scaled V gene usage with Manhattan distance and complete linkage. Sharing of clones by CDR3 amino acid sequence was evaluated by resampling 12 repertoires per group over 100 rounds. The repertoires were searched for around 75 published EBV-specific and roughly 240 published CMV-specific TCRbeta sequences. Analysis left out two CVID samples that produced under 10,000 sequences, so about 41 CVID repertoires remained. TCRdb carries this immuneACCESS record with in-frame sequences only. Its versions omit some clonotypes, under half of them owing to an unresolved V gene in the studies checked, with the rest unexplained. The D gene and trimming were derived from the DNA, and the V and J assignments and clone size from that table. In this sample, 15,000 to 25,000 clones appear, none counted once only. The ten largest account for under 25% of the sample.

This clone has only a few counts. Its antigen is not yet known. The read halts 3 residues ahead of the CDR3 end, with the missing end drawn from the germline J gene. From V the trimming removes 5 bases and from J it removes 2 bases, while the gene matches leave 8 bases of the junction unaccounted for. CDR3 length: 16 amino acids, cysteine to phenylalanine. Sequencing covers 39 bases of the CDR3, shown here with the frame starting at base 1. CDR1 and CDR2 (LNHDA, SQIVND) derive from the germline V gene (reference sequence). Standard criteria were used to diagnose CVID, namely serum IgG, IgA and/or IgM reduced below the normal range together with specific antibody deficiency. A total of fewer than 50 subjects (about 15 female and 30 or so male; age range roughly 8 to 65 years, mean age about 40) were included in the CVID group. Most CVID patients and most healthy controls were of Caucasian heritage. At the time of study participation, every CVID subject had been on replacement immunoglobulin therapy for one year or longer. When blood was collected, none of the CVID subjects were ill or on immunomodulatory or immunosuppressive medication. Heparinized peripheral whole blood samples of roughly 5 to 8.5 ml were obtained from each donor. Genomic DNA from adults with common variable immune deficiency (CVID) and from healthy adult controls was used for sequencing of TCRbeta CDR3 repertoires. To isolate peripheral blood mononuclear cells, diluted blood was subjected to density centrifugation over Hypaque 1077 or Ficoll-Paque. Genomic DNA was obtained from unsorted mononuclear cells through either Qiagen column purification or a centrifugation-based method.

The sequenced sample was peripheral blood mononuclear cells. This sequence uses TRBV19 and TRBJ2-3; 9 central bases correspond to TRBD2. The sequence was collected from a human donor with common variable immunodeficiency. The DNA read from the CDR3 is TGTGCCAGTAGTCTAAGACTAGCGGAATACACAGATACG. This translates into CASSLRLAEYTDT. The complete CDR3 reads CASSLRLAEYTDTQYF.